This T cell receptor (beta chain) emerged from a study of PD-1 blockade in classical Hodgkin lymphoma. The wider study: Patients were treated with nivolumab at 3 mg/kg, and this was given intravenously every 2 weeks.

Sequenced by immunoSEQ multiplex PCR; TCRdb stores in-frame clones only, minus some. This table holds fewer than 100,000 clones, about 93% found once. As for this clone: Antigen specificity is unknown.

Time point meaning: cycle 4 day 1 (C4D1), after five to seven weeks of nivolumab. In every patient, relapse followed autologous stem cell transplantation, while exposure to brentuximab vedotin differed. V was cut by 5 bases and J by 1 base, with 20 bases left in between. Germline CDR1 and CDR2: MNHEY and SMNVEV (reference sequence). There are 17 residues in the CDR3. Study conclusions and caveats: What drove the repertoire differences, possibly disease activity or prior therapy, has not been defined. CD4+ TCR diversity, unlike CD8+, climbed significantly by C4D1. Anyone who began nivolumab under 1 year after ASCT was excluded.

This receptor was obtained from a human donor with classical Hodgkin lymphoma. The sequences come from peripheral blood mononuclear cells (PBMCs), collected before the fourth cycle of nivolumab. The gene calls are TRBV27 and TRBJ1-2; D is ambiguous. The CDR3 is CASSPRPWGFSNYGYTF. The CDR3 bases are TGTGCCAGCAGTCCCCGCCCCTGGGGTTTCAGTAACTATGGCTACACCTTC.